One TCR beta chain is described in this entry. Its antigen remains unidentified. No base quality information exists; no much larger clone differs at one position. To prepare the library, the immunoSEQ multiplex PCR assay was applied. The hsTCRB Kit was used according to the manufacturer's protocol to amplify rearranged TCR beta chain sequences. An Illumina MiSeq was used to sequence the TCRB libraries. As for the original processing: Demultiplexing, trimming and gene mapping were performed with the kit vendor's proprietary platform. The table comes from immuneACCESS by way of TCRdb, which keeps in-frame sequences with V and J called. Part of the clones is missing from these tables; in studies checked, under half for an unresolved V gene and the rest for unknown reasons. The V and J calls and clone size are taken from that table; D and trimming were inferred from the DNA. The sample records about 94,000 clones, roughly nine tenths of which are singletons. Of the sample, over 0.7% falls within the top ten clones.

This sample was included in a study of a mutant IDH1 vaccine in newly diagnosed glioma (dated by TCRdb to the early 2020s). The study in broad terms: Vaccination started 4-6 weeks after radiotherapy alone, or was given together with temozolomide cycles in the groups whose treatment included chemotherapy. The roughly 33 treated patients were around 62% male and 37.5% female, with a mean age of around 40 years. Prior to enrollment, standard therapy consisting of radiotherapy alone, temozolomide alone, or radiochemotherapy with temozolomide had been administered to patients, with the combination being received by most patients. The week-35 safety follow-up took place at visit V12, and the week-47 end of study took place at visit V13. Peripheral blood was collected at six visits: V03 (baseline), V05, V07, V10, V12 and V13. Longitudinal TCRB deep sequencing was performed for fewer than 30 treated patients wherever samples were available for exploratory analyses. Points the paper makes about the study in general: PBMC samples for TCRB deep sequencing were selected based on availability. Pseudoprogression seemed to be unrelated to changes in the top peripheral T cell clonotypes found by TCRB sequencing. Immune responses induced by the vaccine were seen in roughly 92% of patients across multiple MHC alleles. According to the authors, sample limitations meant that analyses of patient blood samples could not be reproduced.

In light of the paper, this sample's time point label describes: week 47, end of study. Each vaccine dose, consisting of 300 ug of a 20-mer mutant IDH1 peptide in Montanide, was administered subcutaneously with topical imiquimod. Across visits V03 through V10, patients got a total of eight vaccinations, given in weeks 1, 3, 5, 7, 11, 15, 19 and 23. The donors had newly diagnosed IDH1-mutant astrocytomas of WHO grade 3 or 4 that showed loss of nuclear ATRX. The samples were drawn from NOA16, a multicentre, single-arm, open-label phase I trial in Germany that tested a mutant IDH1 peptide vaccine in humans for the first time. Genomic DNA for TCRB sequencing was isolated from EDTA blood with the DNeasy Blood and Tissue Kit. The V end gives up 2 bases and the J end 1 base, leaving 3 bases in the junction not matched to a gene. The CDR1 and CDR2 encoded by the germline V gene are MRHNA and SNTAGT. Taken from cysteine to phenylalanine, the CDR3 has 15 residues. CDR3 DNA only is kept here, 45 bases in frame from base 1.

The source material was PBMCs, sampled from a glioma patient whose treatment included an IDH1 peptide vaccine. The sequence is built from TRBV6-4 and TRBJ2-3, with 7 junctional bases fitting TRBD2. This clonotype was sampled from a woman aged 45-65 years with glioma. The CDR3 region: CASSDEGGGTDTQYF. The DNA is TGTGCCAGCAGTGACGAGGGAGGGGGCACAGATACGCAGTATTTT.